This TCR beta chain was profiled in a study of cytomegalovirus exposure and HLA in healthy donors. Primers: 60 Vbeta forward and 13 Jbeta reverse. Some clones are missing from TCRdb's copy, which holds only in-frame ones; the method was immunoSEQ multiplex PCR. The data show 100,000 to 150,000 clones, 84% seen once. CDR3 length: 18 residues. Germline V gene lookup returns CDR1 SEHNR and CDR2 FQNEAQ (reference sequence). V lost 0 bases to trimming and J lost 1 base; unmatched junction nucleotides: 4. Sequenced input: PBMCs. The TCR originated in a woman younger than 30 in good health and CMV-seropositive. The chain combines TRBV7-9 with TRBJ2-2, with 11 bases matching TRBD2. The CDR3 nucleotides read TGTGCCAGCAGCTTAGCCGGAACTAGCGGGGGGAACACCGGGGAGCTGTTTTTT. It translates to CASSLAGTSGGNTGELFF.